Included here is one TCR beta chain sequence, with context. This sample was taken from a study of cytotoxic CD8 clonotypes in ibrutinib-treated CLL. Generated by immunoSEQ multiplex PCR, the TCRdb table keeps only in-frame clones and is missing some. The sample records approximately 210,000 clones, about two thirds being singletons. This TCR was recovered from a human donor with chronic lymphocytic leukemia. Sequences were derived from PBMCs, sampled after 24 months of ibrutinib treatment.

CDR3 amino acids: CASSLYLAGLDEQFF. CDR3 DNA sequence: TGTGCCAGCAGCTTATACTTAGCGGGATTGGATGAGCAGTTCTTC. The chain uses TRBV7-9 and TRBJ2-1, with TRBD2 matching 8 bases. Losses at the gene ends were 2 bases for V and 8 bases for J; bases not matched to a gene: 8. Looked up from germline, CDR1 is SEHNR and CDR2 is FQNEAQ (reference sequence). This CDR3 spans 15 amino acids.